The 12 T cell receptor beta chains listed next were all sequenced from one sample in a study of cytomegalovirus exposure and HLA in healthy donors. The PCR used 60 Vbeta and 13 Jbeta primers. Profiled with immunoSEQ multiplex PCR; TCRdb holds only in-frame clones, not every one. The sample contains some 150,000 clones, roughly a tenth of which appear only once. Sequenced: PBMCs. Receptor source: a male donor in good health and CMV-seronegative.

This clone was seen a handful of times. The chain uses TRBV29-1 and TRBJ2-7; 8 bases fit TRBD1. The ends lost 5 bases at V and 5 bases at J; junction bases unmatched: 5. Germline CDR1 reads SQVTM; CDR2 reads ANQGSEA. The CDR3 extends over 12 amino acids. The CDR3 is CSVRGQVDEQYF. Written as DNA, the CDR3 is TGCAGCGTTCGGGGACAGGTCGACGAGCAGTACTTC.

The rearrangement links TRBV5-4 to TRBJ2-7; 7 bases map to TRBD2. This CDR3 has 17 amino acids. V lost 4 bases to trimming and J lost 3 bases; unmatched junction nucleotides: 16. Germline V gene lookup returns CDR1 SGHNT and CDR2 YYREEE (reference sequence). The CDR3 loop reads CASSPTLSGGKSYEQYF. CDR3 nucleotides: TGTGCCAGCAGCCCCACTCTCTCGGGGGGAAAGAGCTACGAGCAGTACTTC.

This clone was recorded a few times. The gene calls are TRBV10-3 and TRBJ1-4; D call uncertain. The V gene's germline CDR1 is ENHRY and CDR2 SYGVKD. The length of the CDR3 is 15 residues. V shed 3 bases and J shed 5 bases, with 13 bases lying between them. DNA of the CDR3: TGTGCCATCAGTGAAGAAGGGTCGGGGAATGAAAAACTGTTTTTT. The encoded protein is CAISEEGSGNEKLFF.

In its sample, this clone was seen a few times. The rearrangement uses TRBV30 and TRBJ2-7, with D perhaps matching TRBD1 (6 bases). The ends were cut back, 6 bases at V and 3 bases at J, with 18 bases in the middle. This CDR3 is 14 amino acids long. Germline V gene data show CDR1 as GTSNPN and CDR2 as SVGIG (reference sequence). As DNA, the CDR3 is TGTGCCTGCCTACACTATAGACAGGACTACGAGCAGTACTTC. Its translation is CACLHYRQDYEQYF.

This clone was counted a few times. This chain links TRBV6-1 with TRBJ2-2; a possible D gene is TRBD1 (6 bases). V shed 3 bases and J shed 6 bases, with 23 bases lying between them. Germline CDR1 is MNHNS and CDR2 is SASEGT. CDR3 length: 18 residues. Here the CDR3 reads CASSDRPLDSGQAGELFF. In DNA form, the CDR3 reads TGTGCCAGCAGTGACCGACCCCTGGACAGTGGGCAGGCCGGGGAGCTGTTTTTT.

This clone appeared a few times. The rearrangement uses TRBV4-3 and TRBJ2-1; 7 positions match TRBD1. CDR1 and CDR2 from the germline V gene are LGHNA and YSLEER. This CDR3 has 17 amino acids. V lost 2 bases and J lost 4; bases outside the gene matches: 11. CDR3 residues: CASSQRLVQGEYNEQFF. The DNA for the CDR3 is TGCGCCAGCAGCCAACGCCTTGTCCAGGGGGAGTACAATGAGCAGTTCTTC.

This clone appeared a few times. The chain combines TRBV30 with TRBJ2-3; a possible D gene is TRBD2 (6 bases). V was pared by 5 bases and J by 0 bases, with 15 bases between. CDR3 length: 15 residues. Germline assignment: CDR1 GTSNPN and CDR2 SVGIG (reference sequence). CDR3 nucleotides: TGTGCCTGGCCGGCCCGCGGGAAGAGCACAGATACGCAGTATTTT. Protein sequence: CAWPARGKSTDTQYF.

This clone was seen only a few times. V is TRBV5-6 and J is TRBJ1-6; D not certain. The CDR3 loop spans 15 amino acids. The V gene's germline CDR1 is SGHDT and CDR2 YYEEEE. Trimming stripped 5 bases from V and 7 bases from J, with 16 bases between. The CDR3 loop is CASSSVGVSNSPLHF. DNA of the CDR3: TGTGCCAGCAGTAGTGTCGGAGTCTCGAATTCACCCCTCCACTTT.

This clone was found a few times. The chain is built from TRBV29-1 and TRBJ1-2; D gene ambiguous. The V gene's germline CDR1 is SQVTM and CDR2 ANQGSEA. Trimming removed 0 bases from V and 4 bases from J, with 12 bases in between. This CDR3 contains 14 residues. The CDR3 spells CSVEDPGTPYGYTF. The DNA of the CDR3 is TGCAGCGTTGAAGATCCGGGAACCCCCTATGGCTACACCTTC.

The sample holds a few counts of this clone. The rearrangement links TRBV25-1 to TRBJ1-4, with 7 bases identical to TRBD1. This CDR3 is 15 amino acids long. With 8 bases clipped from V and 0 bases from J, the junction kept 6 bases outside the gene matches. Germline CDR1 reads MGHDK; CDR2 reads SYGVNS. This CDR3 reads CASGNQGATNEKLFF. In DNA, the CDR3 is TGTGCCAGCGGAAATCAGGGGGCAACTAATGAAAAACTGTTTTTT.

This clone turned up a few times. The rearrangement links TRBV10-3 to TRBJ1-2; D might be TRBD1 (6 bases). V gave up 3 bases and J gave up 0 bases, with 11 bases separating them. Germline-derived CDR1 and CDR2 are ENHRY and SYGVKD. The CDR3 has 15 residues. CDR3 residues: CAISDRGGPNYGYTF. CDR3 coding DNA: TGTGCCATCAGTGACCGCGGGGGCCCTAACTATGGCTACACCTTC.

This clone turned up a few times. The genes are TRBV30 and TRBJ2-7, with D possibly TRBD1 on 6 matching bases. CDR1 and CDR2 (germline): GTSNPN, SVGIG (reference sequence). The CDR3 is 13 amino acids. With 3 bases removed from V and 3 bases from J, the gap between germline ends came to 12 bases. CDR3 sequence: CAWSPGHNYEQYF. The CDR3 coding sequence is TGTGCCTGGAGCCCGGGACATAACTACGAGCAGTACTTC.